This TCR beta chain was documented in a study of PD-L1 blockade in urothelial cancer. Study information: Males with urothelial cancer arising in the bladder constituted about nine tenths of the roughly 29 patients. A median of 141,255 T cells was found in the blood samples. The study, taken as a whole, reports: Blood TCR clonality below the median before treatment was a predictor of better survival.

The CDR3 sequence is 13 residues long. V lost 1 base to trimming and J lost 11 bases; unmatched junction nucleotides: 6. Germline CDR1 reads SGHTA; CDR2 reads FQGNSA. This table comes from immunoSEQ multiplex PCR, and its TCRdb copy is limited to in-frame clones, with some not included. The data hold 70,000 to 95,000 clones, with about 89% observed a single time. A remark on this clone: What it binds is unknown.

This sample's time point: pretreatment peripheral blood. This clonotype was obtained from a woman of 80 years or more with urothelial cancer. The rearrangement links TRBV7-2 to TRBJ1-1; 8 nucleotides match TRBD1. The sequencing used PBMCs, collected around atezolizumab (anti-PD-L1) treatment. The CDR3 here is CASSLERTGMAFF. The CDR3 nucleotides are TGTGCCAGCAGCTTAGAGAGGACAGGGATGGCTTTCTTT.